Presented here are 13 T cell receptor beta chains from one specimen sequenced in a study of blood T cell repertoires in COVID-19. Profiling relied on immunoSEQ multiplex PCR, and the TCRdb table lists in-frame clones only, not all of them. Of just under 150,000 clones detected, about 80% appear once; the ten largest clones hold around 4.8%. Sequencing was carried out using peripheral blood. The receptors were sampled from a human donor in a cohort sampled during active COVID-19.

V gene TRBV6-5 combines with J gene TRBJ2-3; 7 bases are shared with TRBD1. Per the germline V gene, CDR1 is MNHEY and CDR2 is SVGAGI. This CDR3 comprises 15 residues. V shed 6 bases, J shed 2 bases, and the junction held 8 bases outside the gene matches. The CDR3 sequence: CASRATGRTTDTQYF. The CDR3 DNA follows: TGTGCCAGCAGAGCGACAGGGCGGACCACAGATACGCAGTATTTT.

The chain is built from TRBV4-2 and TRBJ2-5, with TRBD1 identical over 7 bases. CDR3 size: 15 residues. Germline V lookup: CDR1 LGHNA, CDR2 YNFKEQ. The V segment lost 3 bases and the J segment 4 bases; nucleotides outside the gene matches: 8. The CDR3 spells CASSQDRQYGETQYF. The CDR3 DNA sequence: TGTGCCAGCAGCCAGGACAGGCAATATGGAGAGACCCAGTACTTC.

The CDR3 loop is CASSIDGTGDNEQFF. The DNA of the CDR3 is TGTGCCAGTAGTATAGATGGGACAGGGGACAATGAGCAGTTCTTC. V and J are TRBV19 and TRBJ2-1, with 10 positions matching TRBD1. With V trimmed by 0 bases and J by 5 bases, 1 base remained unmatched. The CDR3 is made up of 15 amino acids. The germline V gene has CDR1 LNHDA and CDR2 SQIVND (reference sequence). Full variable domain (rest looked up from reference TRBV19 and TRBJ2-1): DGGITQSPKYLFRKEGQNVTLSCEQNLNHDAMYWYRQDPGQGLRLIYYSQIVNDFQKGDIAEGYSVSREKKESFPLTVTSAQKNPTAFYLCASSIDGTGDNEQFFGPGTRLTVL.

V is TRBV6-5 and J is TRBJ2-5, with a tentative D call TRBD2 (6 bases). V shed 7 bases and J shed 1 base, with 10 bases lying between them. Germline CDR1 MNHEY, CDR2 SVGAGI. The length of the CDR3 is 13 residues. CDR3: CASIRGIQETQYF. CDR3 DNA: TGTGCCAGCATTCGGGGGATCCAAGAGACCCAGTACTTC.

The V call is TRBV4-1, the J call TRBJ2-7, with a weak D call TRBD1 (5 bases). The germline V gene encodes CDR1 MGHRA and CDR2 YSYEKL. With 1 base removed from V and 1 base from J, the gap between germline ends came to 11 bases. The CDR3 sequence is 15 residues long. As DNA, the CDR3 is TGCGCCAGCAGCCAAGGTACGCAGGGTTCCTACGAGCAGTACTTC. It translates to CASSQGTQGSYEQYF.

The chain is built from TRBV2 and TRBJ1-4; tentatively, D is TRBD1 (6 bases). The CDR3 consists of 15 residues. Trimming shortened V by 4 bases and J by 3 bases, and 12 bases separated the two germline ends. Germline CDR1 SNHLY, CDR2 FYNNEI. The CDR3 is CASSAGGGPNEKLFF. As DNA, the CDR3 is TGTGCCAGCAGTGCCGGGGGGGGGCCTAATGAAAAACTGTTTTTT.

The gene calls are TRBV2 and TRBJ2-1; 10 nucleotides align to TRBD1. Germline V gives CDR1 SNHLY, CDR2 FYNNEI. The V segment lost 6 bases and the J segment 6 bases; nucleotides outside the gene matches: 8. The length of the CDR3 is 15 residues. The CDR3 coding sequence is TGTGCCAGCAGAGAAAGGGACAGGGGATTCAATGAGCAGTTCTTC. Its protein is CASRERDRGFNEQFF. Variable domain in full (rest from reference TRBV2 and TRBJ2-1): EPEVTQTPSHQVTQMGQEVILRCVPISNHLYFYWYRQILGQKVEFLVSFYNNEISEKSEIFDDQFSVERPDGSNFTLKIRSTKLEDSAMYFCASRERDRGFNEQFFGPGTRLTVL.

The genes are TRBV5-1 and TRBJ2-2; 10 positions match TRBD1. Looked up from germline, CDR1 is SGHRS and CDR2 is YFSETQ. The V and J ends lost 0 bases and 6 bases, in that order; junction bases with no gene match: 5. The CDR3 is made up of 16 amino acids. This chain's CDR3 is CASSLAGQGLSGELFF. In DNA, the CDR3 is TGCGCCAGCAGCTTGGCGGGACAGGGGCTGTCCGGGGAGCTGTTTTTT. Together with reference TRBV5-1 and TRBJ2-2, the CDR3 gives the full variable domain: KAGVTQTPRYLIKTRGQQVTLSCSPISGHRSVSWYQQTPGQGLQFLFEYFSETQRNKGNFPGRFSGRQFSNSRSEMNVSTLELGDSALYLCASSLAGQGLSGELFFGEGSRLTVL.

The chain uses TRBV9 and TRBJ2-3; no definite D call. The CDR3 runs 15 residues. The V gene lost 0 bases and the J gene lost 3 bases, with 11 bases spanning the gap. From germline, CDR1 is SGDLS and CDR2 YYNGEE. The DNA of the CDR3 is TGTGCCAGCAGCGTAGGACTCGTCAAAACAGATACGCAGTATTTT. Its protein product is CASSVGLVKTDTQYF.

This clone turned up a few times. V and J are TRBV10-3 and TRBJ1-1, with 7 bases fitting TRBD1. J gave up 8 bases and V 6 bases, and 3 bases lay outside the gene matches. CDR1 and CDR2 (germline): ENHRY, SYGVKD. The CDR3 is 11 residues long. The CDR3 sequence is CAISGTAEAFF. CDR3 sequence (DNA): TGTGCCATCAGCGGGACAGCCGAAGCTTTCTTT.

The CDR3 is CASSAGVGQGEEKLFF. CDR3 in DNA: TGTGCCAGCAGCGCGGGGGTGGGACAGGGGGAAGAAAAACTGTTTTTT. V is TRBV9 and J is TRBJ1-4; 11 positions match TRBD1. From germline, CDR1 is SGDLS and CDR2 YYNGEE. V gave up 3 bases and J gave up 8 bases; unmatched junction bases: 9. CDR3 size: 16 residues.

The chain has TRBV5-4 and TRBJ1-2; 9 bases map to TRBD1. CDR3 size: 15 residues. Germline values: CDR1 SGHNT, CDR2 YYREEE (reference sequence). Trimming removed 0 bases from V and 5 bases from J; junction bases left unmatched: 5. CDR3 nucleotide sequence: TGTGCCAGCAGCTTGGCGACAGGGGGGGAGTATGGCTACACCTTC. Its translation: CASSLATGGEYGYTF.

The rearrangement joins TRBV19 to TRBJ2-7; TRBD1 matches at 7 bases. The CDR3 covers 15 residues. Germline V gene sequence: CDR1 LNHDA, CDR2 SQIVND (reference sequence). V lost 3 bases and J lost 2; bases outside the gene matches: 7. Here the CDR3 reads CASSISGGQPYEQYF. For the CDR3, the DNA is TGTGCCAGTAGTATCTCAGGGGGACAGCCCTACGAGCAGTACTTC.